This is a list of T cell receptor beta chains from one sample in a study of cytomegalovirus exposure and HLA in healthy donors. Profiled with immunoSEQ multiplex PCR; TCRdb holds only in-frame clones, not every one. Of about 140,000 clones in the sample, roughly 80% were seen once. Specimen: PBMCs. The source is a woman aged 45-65 years in good health and CMV-seropositive. CDR3s include the opening cysteine and the closing phenylalanine or tryptophan. A D gene is named only where the DNA matches it firmly. The size field is filled for only some rows; it gives once, few, many or a size class.

v_gene: TRBV7-3
d_gene: .
j_gene: TRBJ1-1
len: 13
abundance: once
CDR3nt: TGTGCCAGCAGCTCATACAGGGACACTGAAGCTTTCTTT
CDR3aa: CASSSYRDTEAFF

v_gene: TRBV7-9
d_gene: TRBD2
j_gene: TRBJ2-1
len: 16
abundance: .
CDR3nt: TGTGCCAGCACCATTTTCGGGACTAGCCGGAGCTATGAGCAGTTCTTC
CDR3aa: CASTIFGTSRSYEQFF

v_gene: TRBV7-2
d_gene: TRBD1
j_gene: TRBJ2-7
len: 14
abundance: .
CDR3nt: TGTGCCAGCAGCCCCGGGACAGGGGGGAGGGAGCAGTACTTC
CDR3aa: CASSPGTGGREQYF

v_gene: TRBV7-9
d_gene: .
j_gene: TRBJ2-7
len: 15
abundance: .
CDR3nt: TGTGCCAGCAGCCTGACAGGGAGGATCTCCTACGAGCAGTACTTC
CDR3aa: CASSLTGRISYEQYF

v_gene: TRBV5-6
d_gene: TRBD1
j_gene: TRBJ1-2
len: 16
abundance: .
CDR3nt: TGTGCCAGCAGCCTCTGGCCGGGGGACAGGGATAATGGCTACACCTTC
CDR3aa: CASSLWPGDRDNGYTF

v_gene: TRBV5-4
d_gene: TRBD1
j_gene: TRBJ2-5
len: 15
abundance: .
CDR3nt: TGTGCCAGCAGCTTGGTCCCGGGACAGCAAGAGACCCAGTACTTC
CDR3aa: CASSLVPGQQETQYF

v_gene: TRBV7-8
d_gene: TRBD1
j_gene: TRBJ1-5
len: 16
abundance: .
CDR3nt: TGTGCCAGCAGCTCCGGACCCGGACAGGGCTATCAGCCCCAGCATTTT
CDR3aa: CASSSGPGQGYQPQHF

v_gene: TRBV6-4
d_gene: TRBD1
j_gene: TRBJ2-3
len: 14
abundance: .
CDR3nt: TGTGCCAGCAGTGGGACAGGGGGCGCAGATACGCAGTATTTT
CDR3aa: CASSGTGGADTQYF

v_gene: TRBV30
d_gene: .
j_gene: TRBJ2-1
len: 13
abundance: .
CDR3nt: TGTGCCTGGACGCAGGGGGGCCTCAATGAGCAGTTCTTC
CDR3aa: CAWTQGGLNEQFF

v_gene: TRBV30
d_gene: TRBD2
j_gene: TRBJ2-5
len: 16
abundance: .
CDR3nt: TGTGCCTGGAGTGTTGGGGGCGGGGGGGCGGGAGAGACCCAGTACTTC
CDR3aa: CAWSVGGGGAGETQYF

v_gene: TRBV6-5
d_gene: TRBD1
j_gene: TRBJ2-7
len: 13
abundance: .
CDR3nt: TGTGCCAGCAGTTATGGGACAGGGGCCGAGCAGTACTTC
CDR3aa: CASSYGTGAEQYF

v_gene: TRBV7-9
d_gene: TRBD1
j_gene: TRBJ2-1
len: 15
abundance: .
CDR3nt: TGTGCCAGCAGCTTAGAGGACAGGGGGTCGGTTGAGCAGTTCTTC
CDR3aa: CASSLEDRGSVEQFF

v_gene: TRBV2
d_gene: .
j_gene: TRBJ2-5
len: 12
abundance: .
CDR3nt: TGTGCCAGCCACGGACTCCAAGAGACCCAGTACTTC
CDR3aa: CASHGLQETQYF

v_gene: TRBV9
d_gene: .
j_gene: TRBJ1-1
len: 16
abundance: .
CDR3nt: TGTGCCAGCAGCGTAGAGGGCAGGGCGGGGGGCACTGAAGCTTTCTTT
CDR3aa: CASSVEGRAGGTEAFF

v_gene: TRBV18
d_gene: TRBD1
j_gene: TRBJ2-7
len: 12
abundance: .
CDR3nt: TGTGCCAGCTCCGGGACAGGGGAACCCCTAAACTTC
CDR3aa: CASSGTGEPLNF

v_gene: TRBV11-3
d_gene: .
j_gene: TRBJ2-2
len: 12
abundance: .
CDR3nt: TGTGCCAGCAGCTTCCCGGCCGGGGAGCTGTTTTTT
CDR3aa: CASSFPAGELFF

v_gene: TRBV30
d_gene: TRBD2
j_gene: TRBJ2-7
len: 14
abundance: .
CDR3nt: TGTGCCTGGAGCGGCGGGGGGGACTCCTACGAGCAGTACTTC
CDR3aa: CAWSGGGDSYEQYF

v_gene: TRBV7-2
d_gene: .
j_gene: TRBJ2-1
len: 14
abundance: .
CDR3nt: TGTGCCAGCAGCTTAAGCAGGGGAAGAAATGAGCAGTTCTTC
CDR3aa: CASSLSRGRNEQFF

v_gene: TRBV7-2
d_gene: .
j_gene: TRBJ2-1
len: 13
abundance: once
CDR3nt: TGTGCCAGCAGCTTGGGGCCGTACAATGAGCAGTTCTTC
CDR3aa: CASSLGPYNEQFF

v_gene: TRBV18
d_gene: TRBD1
j_gene: TRBJ1-2
len: 13
abundance: .
CDR3nt: TGTGCCAGCTCACCAACAGGGGACGATGGCTACACCTTC
CDR3aa: CASSPTGDDGYTF

v_gene: TRBV27
d_gene: .
j_gene: TRBJ2-7
len: 15
abundance: .
CDR3nt: TGTGCCAGCAGGACAACAGGGTTTTCTGCCTACGAGCAGTACTTC
CDR3aa: CASRTTGFSAYEQYF

v_gene: TRBV6-1
d_gene: .
j_gene: TRBJ2-2
len: 13
abundance: .
CDR3nt: TGTGCCACCCGGAGGAGGGTTGACGGGGAGCTGTTTTTT
CDR3aa: CATRRRVDGELFF

v_gene: TRBV7-2
d_gene: .
j_gene: TRBJ1-2
len: 12
abundance: .
CDR3nt: TGTGCCAGCAGCTTAGCGGGGGGTGGCTACACCTTC
CDR3aa: CASSLAGGGYTF

v_gene: TRBV2
d_gene: .
j_gene: TRBJ2-1
len: 14
abundance: .
CDR3nt: TGTGCCAGCGGGGGCAGTCCAGACTACAATGAGCAGTTCTTC
CDR3aa: CASGGSPDYNEQFF

v_gene: TRBV28
d_gene: TRBD1
j_gene: TRBJ1-4
len: 17
abundance: .
CDR3nt: TGTGCCAGCAGTTTATACAGGGGCGCGGGGACTTATGAAAAACTGTTTTTT
CDR3aa: CASSLYRGAGTYEKLFF

v_gene: TRBV5-1
d_gene: .
j_gene: TRBJ1-6
len: 15
abundance: .
CDR3nt: TGCGCCAGCAGCCCGGAACGGGCAGGACTTTCACCCCTCCACTTT
CDR3aa: CASSPERAGLSPLHF

v_gene: TRBV7-9
d_gene: .
j_gene: TRBJ2-7
len: 13
abundance: .
CDR3nt: TGTGCCAGCAGGGGACTCTCCTCCGGCGAGCAGTACTTC
CDR3aa: CASRGLSSGEQYF

v_gene: TRBV10-3
d_gene: .
j_gene: TRBJ2-3
len: 15
abundance: .
CDR3nt: TGTGCCATCAATCAAGAACTCTCCAGAGAGGGCACGCAGTATTTT
CDR3aa: CAINQELSREGTQYF

v_gene: TRBV13
d_gene: .
j_gene: TRBJ2-5
len: 12
abundance: .
CDR3nt: TGTGCCAGCAGCCCGGAGGGGGAGACCCAGTACTTC
CDR3aa: CASSPEGETQYF

v_gene: TRBV7-3
d_gene: .
j_gene: TRBJ1-5
len: 15
abundance: .
CDR3nt: TGTGCCAGCAGCCCCCGGACTCTTAGCAATCAGCCCCAGCATTTT
CDR3aa: CASSPRTLSNQPQHF